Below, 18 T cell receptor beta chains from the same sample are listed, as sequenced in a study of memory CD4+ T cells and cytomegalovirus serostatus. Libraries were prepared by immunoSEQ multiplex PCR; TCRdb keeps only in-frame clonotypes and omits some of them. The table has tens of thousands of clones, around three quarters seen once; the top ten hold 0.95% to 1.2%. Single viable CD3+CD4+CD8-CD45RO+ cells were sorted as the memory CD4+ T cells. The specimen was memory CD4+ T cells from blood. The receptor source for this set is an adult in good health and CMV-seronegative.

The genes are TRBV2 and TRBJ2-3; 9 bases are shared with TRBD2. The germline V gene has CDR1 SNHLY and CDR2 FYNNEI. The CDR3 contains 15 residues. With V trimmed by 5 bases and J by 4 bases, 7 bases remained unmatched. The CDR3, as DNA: TGTGCCAGCAGTTTCACTAGCGGGCAATCAGATACGCAGTATTTT. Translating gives CASSFTSGQSDTQYF.

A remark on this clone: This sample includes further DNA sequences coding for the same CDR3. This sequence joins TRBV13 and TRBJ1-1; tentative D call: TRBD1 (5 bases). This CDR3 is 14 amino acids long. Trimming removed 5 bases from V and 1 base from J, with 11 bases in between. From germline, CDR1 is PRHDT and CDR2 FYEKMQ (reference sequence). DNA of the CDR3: TGTGCCAGCAGCCGCGGCCAGGGGAACACTGAAGCTTTCTTT. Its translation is CASSRGQGNTEAFF. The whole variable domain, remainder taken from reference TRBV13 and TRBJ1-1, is AAGVIQSPRHLIKEKRETATLKCYPIPRHDTVYWYQQGPGQDPQFLISFYEKMQSDKGSIPDRFSAQQFSDYHSELNMSSLELGDSALYFCASSRGQGNTEAFFGQGTRLTVV.

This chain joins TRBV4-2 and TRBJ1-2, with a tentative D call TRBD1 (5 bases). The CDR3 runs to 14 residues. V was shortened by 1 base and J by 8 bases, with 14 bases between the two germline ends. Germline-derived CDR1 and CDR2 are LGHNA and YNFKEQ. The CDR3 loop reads CASSQGVGWGGYTF. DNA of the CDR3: TGTGCCAGCAGCCAAGGCGTGGGTTGGGGCGGCTACACCTTC.

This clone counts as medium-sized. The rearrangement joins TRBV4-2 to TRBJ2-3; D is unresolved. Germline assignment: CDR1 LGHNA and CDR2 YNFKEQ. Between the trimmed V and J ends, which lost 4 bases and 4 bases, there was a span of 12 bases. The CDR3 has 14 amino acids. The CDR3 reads CASSPSGGSDTQYF. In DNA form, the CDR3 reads TGTGCCAGCAGCCCCTCTGGCGGATCAGATACGCAGTATTTT.

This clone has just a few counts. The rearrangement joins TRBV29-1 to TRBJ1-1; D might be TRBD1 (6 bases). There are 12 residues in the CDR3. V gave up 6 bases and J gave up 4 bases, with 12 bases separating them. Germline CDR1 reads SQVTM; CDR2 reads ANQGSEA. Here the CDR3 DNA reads TGCAGCGTCGCACAGGGCTCCACTGAAGCTTTCTTT. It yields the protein CSVAQGSTEAFF. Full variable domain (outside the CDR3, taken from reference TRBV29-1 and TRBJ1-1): SAVISQKPSRDICQRGTSLTIQCQVDSQVTMMFWYRQQPGQSLTLIATANQGSEATYESGFVIDKFPISRPNLTFSTLTVSNMSPEDSSIYLCSVAQGSTEAFFGQGTRLTVV.

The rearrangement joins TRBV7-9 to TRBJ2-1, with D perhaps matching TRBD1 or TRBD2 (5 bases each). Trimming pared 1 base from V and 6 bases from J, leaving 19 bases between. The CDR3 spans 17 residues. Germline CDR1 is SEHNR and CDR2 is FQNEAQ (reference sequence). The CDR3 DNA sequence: TGTGCCAGCAGCTTAGAGGCTAGTCTTGGGGGATCCAATGAGCAGTTCTTC. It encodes CASSLEASLGGSNEQFF.

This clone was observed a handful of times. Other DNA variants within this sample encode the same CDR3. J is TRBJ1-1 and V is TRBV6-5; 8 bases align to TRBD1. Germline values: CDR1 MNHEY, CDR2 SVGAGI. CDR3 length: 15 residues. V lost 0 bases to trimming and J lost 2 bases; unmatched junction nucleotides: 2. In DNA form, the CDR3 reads TGTGCCAGCAGTTACTCCGGACAGGGAAACACTGAAGCTTTCTTT. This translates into CASSYSGQGNTEAFF.

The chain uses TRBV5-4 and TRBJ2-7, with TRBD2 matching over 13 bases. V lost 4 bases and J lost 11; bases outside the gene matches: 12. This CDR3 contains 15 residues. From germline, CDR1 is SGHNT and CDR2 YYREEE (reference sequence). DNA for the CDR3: TGTGCCAGCAGCGTTTTAACTAGCGGGAGGGCCGTAGAGTACTTC. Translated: CASSVLTSGRAVEYF.

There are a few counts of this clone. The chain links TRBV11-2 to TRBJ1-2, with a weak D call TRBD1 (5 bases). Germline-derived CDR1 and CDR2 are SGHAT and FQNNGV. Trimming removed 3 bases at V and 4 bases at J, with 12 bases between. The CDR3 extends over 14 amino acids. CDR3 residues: CASSFLRGGYGYTF. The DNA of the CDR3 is TGTGCCAGCAGCTTCTTACGCGGGGGCTATGGCTACACCTTC.

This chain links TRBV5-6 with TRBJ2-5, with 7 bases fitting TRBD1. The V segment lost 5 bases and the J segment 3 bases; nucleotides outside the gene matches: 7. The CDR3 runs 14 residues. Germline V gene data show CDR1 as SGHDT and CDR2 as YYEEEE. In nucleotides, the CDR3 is TGTGCCAGCAGTGTTAGACAGGGAGAAGAGACCCAGTACTTC. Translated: CASSVRQGEETQYF.

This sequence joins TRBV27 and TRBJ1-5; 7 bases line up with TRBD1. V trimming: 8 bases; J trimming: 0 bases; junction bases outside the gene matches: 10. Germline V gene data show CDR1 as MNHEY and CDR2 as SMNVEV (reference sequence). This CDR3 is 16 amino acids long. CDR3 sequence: CASSPSRGYSNQPQHF. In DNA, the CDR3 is TGTGCCAGCTCCCCGAGCAGGGGGTATAGCAATCAGCCCCAGCATTTT.

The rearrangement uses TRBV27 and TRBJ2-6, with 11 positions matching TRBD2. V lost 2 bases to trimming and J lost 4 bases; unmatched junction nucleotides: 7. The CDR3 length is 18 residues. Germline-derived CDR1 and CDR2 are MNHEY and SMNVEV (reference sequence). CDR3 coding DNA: TGTGCCAGCAGTTTAAGGCTAGCGGGAGGAACAGGGGCCAACGTCCTGACTTTC. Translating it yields CASSLRLAGGTGANVLTF.

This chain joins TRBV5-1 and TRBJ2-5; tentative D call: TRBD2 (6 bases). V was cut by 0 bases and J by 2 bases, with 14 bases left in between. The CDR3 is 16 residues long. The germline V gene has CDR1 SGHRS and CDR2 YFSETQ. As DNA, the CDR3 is TGCGCCAGCAGCTTGGGGGGTAGCGGTTATCAAGAGACCCAGTACTTC. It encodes CASSLGGSGYQETQYF.

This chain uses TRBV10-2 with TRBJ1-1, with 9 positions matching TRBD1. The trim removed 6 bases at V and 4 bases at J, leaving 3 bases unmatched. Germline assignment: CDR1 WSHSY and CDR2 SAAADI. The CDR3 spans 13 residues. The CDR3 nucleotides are TGCGCCAGCAGCCGGGACAGGGCCACTGAAGCTTTCTTT. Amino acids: CASSRDRATEAFF.

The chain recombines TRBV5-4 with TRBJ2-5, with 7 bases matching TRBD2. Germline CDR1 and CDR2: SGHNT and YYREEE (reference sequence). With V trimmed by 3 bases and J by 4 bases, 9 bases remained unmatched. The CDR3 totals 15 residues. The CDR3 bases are TGTGCCAGCAGCTGGGGGTCCGCTAGCGGAGAGACCCAGTACTTC. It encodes CASSWGSASGETQYF.

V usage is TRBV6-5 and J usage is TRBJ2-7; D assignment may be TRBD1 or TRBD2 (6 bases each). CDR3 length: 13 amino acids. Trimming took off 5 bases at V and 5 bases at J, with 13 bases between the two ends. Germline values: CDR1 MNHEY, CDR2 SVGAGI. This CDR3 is CASSRQGRNEQYF. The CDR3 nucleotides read TGTGCCAGCAGTCGCCAGGGGAGGAACGAGCAGTACTTC.

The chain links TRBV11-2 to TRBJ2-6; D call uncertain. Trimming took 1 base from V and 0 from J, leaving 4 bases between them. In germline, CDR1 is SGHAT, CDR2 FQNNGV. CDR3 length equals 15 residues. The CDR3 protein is CASSLVISGANVLTF. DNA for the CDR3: TGTGCCAGCAGCTTAGTCATCTCTGGGGCCAACGTCCTGACTTTC.

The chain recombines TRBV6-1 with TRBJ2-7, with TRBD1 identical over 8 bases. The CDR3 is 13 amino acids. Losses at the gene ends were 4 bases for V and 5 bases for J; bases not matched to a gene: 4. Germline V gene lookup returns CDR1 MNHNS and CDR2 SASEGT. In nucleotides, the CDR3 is TGTGCCAGCAGTGGGACAGGGTTGCACGAGCAGTACTTC. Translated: CASSGTGLHEQYF.